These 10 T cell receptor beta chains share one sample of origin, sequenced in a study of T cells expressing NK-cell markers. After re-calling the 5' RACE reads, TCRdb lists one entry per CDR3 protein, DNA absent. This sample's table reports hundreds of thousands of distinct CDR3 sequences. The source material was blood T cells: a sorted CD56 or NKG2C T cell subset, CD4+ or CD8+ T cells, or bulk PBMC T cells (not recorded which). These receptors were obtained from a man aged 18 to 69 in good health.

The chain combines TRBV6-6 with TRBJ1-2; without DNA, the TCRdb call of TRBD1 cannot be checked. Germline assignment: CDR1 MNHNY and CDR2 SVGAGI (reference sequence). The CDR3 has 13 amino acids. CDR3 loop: CASSLNTGYGYTF.

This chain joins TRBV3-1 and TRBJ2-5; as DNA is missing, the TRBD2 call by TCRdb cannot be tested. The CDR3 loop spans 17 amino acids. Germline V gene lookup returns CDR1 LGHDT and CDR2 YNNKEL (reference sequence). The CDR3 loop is CASSQVSLAGSQETQYF.

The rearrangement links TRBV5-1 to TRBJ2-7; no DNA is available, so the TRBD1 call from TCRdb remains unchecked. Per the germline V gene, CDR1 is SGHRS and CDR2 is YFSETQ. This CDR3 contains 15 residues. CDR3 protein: CASSLGDAPSYEQYF.

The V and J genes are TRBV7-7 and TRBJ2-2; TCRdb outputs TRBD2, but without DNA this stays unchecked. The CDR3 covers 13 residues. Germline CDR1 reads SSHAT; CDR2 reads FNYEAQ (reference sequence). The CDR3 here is CASSLGLGRELFF.

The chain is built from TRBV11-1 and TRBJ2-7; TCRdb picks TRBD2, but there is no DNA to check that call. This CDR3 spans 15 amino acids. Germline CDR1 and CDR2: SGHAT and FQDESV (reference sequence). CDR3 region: CASSLERGPLYEQYF.

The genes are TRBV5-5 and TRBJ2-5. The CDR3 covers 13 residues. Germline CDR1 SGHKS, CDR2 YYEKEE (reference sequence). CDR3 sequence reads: CASSFGPKETQYF.

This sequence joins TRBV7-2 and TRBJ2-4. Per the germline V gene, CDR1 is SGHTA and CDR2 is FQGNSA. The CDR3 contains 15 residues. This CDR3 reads CASSLGGPEKNIQYF.

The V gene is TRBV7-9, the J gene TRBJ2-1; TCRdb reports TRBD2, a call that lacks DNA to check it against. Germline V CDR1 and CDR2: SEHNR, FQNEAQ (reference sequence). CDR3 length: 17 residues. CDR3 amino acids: CASSPGGSGGAYNEQFF.

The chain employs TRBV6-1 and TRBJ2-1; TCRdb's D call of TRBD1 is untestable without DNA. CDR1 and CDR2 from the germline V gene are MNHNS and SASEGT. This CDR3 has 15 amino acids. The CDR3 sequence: CASSVKRGGYNEQFF.

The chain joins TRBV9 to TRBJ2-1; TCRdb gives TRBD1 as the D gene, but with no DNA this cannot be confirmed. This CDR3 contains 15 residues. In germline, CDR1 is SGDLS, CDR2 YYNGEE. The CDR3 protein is CASSVGTGTWDEQFF.